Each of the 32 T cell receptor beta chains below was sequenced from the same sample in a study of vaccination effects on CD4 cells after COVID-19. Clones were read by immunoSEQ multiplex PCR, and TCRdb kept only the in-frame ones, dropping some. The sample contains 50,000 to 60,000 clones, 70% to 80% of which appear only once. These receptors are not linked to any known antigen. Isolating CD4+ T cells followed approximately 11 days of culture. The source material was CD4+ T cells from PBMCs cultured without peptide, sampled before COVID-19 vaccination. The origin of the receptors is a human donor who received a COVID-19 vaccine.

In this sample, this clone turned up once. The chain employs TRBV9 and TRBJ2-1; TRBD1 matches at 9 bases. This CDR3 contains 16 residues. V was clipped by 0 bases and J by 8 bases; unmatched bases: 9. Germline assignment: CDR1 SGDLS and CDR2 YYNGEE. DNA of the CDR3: TGTGCCAGCAGCGTAGACCTGGACAGGGGATTGGATGAGCAGTTCTTC. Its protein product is CASSVDLDRGLDEQFF.

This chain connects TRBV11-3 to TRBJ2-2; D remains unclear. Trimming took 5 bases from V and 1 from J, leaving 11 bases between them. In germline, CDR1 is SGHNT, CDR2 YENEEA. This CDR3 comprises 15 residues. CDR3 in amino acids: CASSPGRKNTGELFF. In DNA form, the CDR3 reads TGTGCCAGCAGCCCCGGACGGAAGAACACCGGGGAGCTGTTTTTT. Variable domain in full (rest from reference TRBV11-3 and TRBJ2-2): EAGVVQSPRYKIIEKKQPVAFWCNPISGHNTLYWYLQNLGQGPELLIRYENEEAVDDSQLPKDRFSAERLKGVDSTLKIQPAELGDSAVYLCASSPGRKNTGELFFGEGSRLTVL.

CDR3 residues: CASSDRALSGGYTF. CDR3 bases: TGTGCCAGCAGTGATAGGGCACTTTCGGGTGGCTACACCTTC. The chain is built from TRBV25-1 and TRBJ1-2; D call uncertain. V was shortened by 3 bases and J by 7 bases, with 15 bases between the two germline ends. Germline V gene lookup returns CDR1 MGHDK and CDR2 SYGVNS. The CDR3 runs 14 residues.

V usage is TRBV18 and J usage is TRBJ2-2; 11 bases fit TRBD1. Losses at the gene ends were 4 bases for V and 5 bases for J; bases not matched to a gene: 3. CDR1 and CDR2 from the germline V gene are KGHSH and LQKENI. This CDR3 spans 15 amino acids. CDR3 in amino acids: CASSRDRGSTGELFF. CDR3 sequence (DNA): TGTGCCAGCTCACGGGACAGGGGGTCGACCGGGGAGCTGTTTTTT.

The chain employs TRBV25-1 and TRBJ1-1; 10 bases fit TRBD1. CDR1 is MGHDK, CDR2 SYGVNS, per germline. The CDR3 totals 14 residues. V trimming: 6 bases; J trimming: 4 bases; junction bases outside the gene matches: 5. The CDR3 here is CASRTRTGGTEAFF. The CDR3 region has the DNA TGTGCCAGCAGAACTCGGACAGGGGGCACTGAAGCTTTCTTT.

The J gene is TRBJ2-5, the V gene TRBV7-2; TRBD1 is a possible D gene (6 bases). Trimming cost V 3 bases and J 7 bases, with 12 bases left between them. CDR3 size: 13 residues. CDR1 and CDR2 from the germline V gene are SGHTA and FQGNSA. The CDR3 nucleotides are TGTGCCAGCAGCTTTCAGGGGATGGGGACCCAGTACTTC. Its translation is CASSFQGMGTQYF.

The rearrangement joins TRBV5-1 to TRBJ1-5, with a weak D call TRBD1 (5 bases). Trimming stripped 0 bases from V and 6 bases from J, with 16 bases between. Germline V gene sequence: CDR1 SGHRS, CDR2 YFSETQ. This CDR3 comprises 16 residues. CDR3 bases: TGCGCCAGCAGCTTGGGGGCAACGGGGACGGGTCAGCCCCAGCATTTT. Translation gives CASSLGATGTGQPQHF.

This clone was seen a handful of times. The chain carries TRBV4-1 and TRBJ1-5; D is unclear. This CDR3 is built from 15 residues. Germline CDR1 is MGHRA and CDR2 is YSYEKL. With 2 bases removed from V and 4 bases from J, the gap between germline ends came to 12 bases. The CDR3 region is CASSQPDSRNQPQHF. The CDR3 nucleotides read TGCGCCAGCAGCCAACCGGACTCTAGGAATCAGCCCCAGCATTTT.

The CDR3 region is CASSIYPGGGETEAFF. The DNA for the CDR3 is TGTGCCAGTAGTATCTACCCCGGCGGAGGGGAAACTGAAGCTTTCTTT. J is TRBJ1-1 and V is TRBV19, with D maybe TRBD1 (5 bases). The CDR3 sequence is 16 residues long. The germline CDR1 and CDR2 sequences are LNHDA and SQIVND (reference sequence). V was cut by 3 bases and J by 5 bases, with 19 bases left in between.

The CDR3, as DNA: TGCAGCGTCTCCCTGGACAGATATGGCTACACCTTC. This encodes CSVSLDRYGYTF. The genes are TRBV29-1 and TRBJ1-2, with D maybe TRBD1 (6 bases). Per the germline V gene, CDR1 is SQVTM and CDR2 is ANQGSEA. This CDR3 is 12 amino acids long. Trimming pared 6 bases from V and 5 bases from J, leaving 13 bases between.

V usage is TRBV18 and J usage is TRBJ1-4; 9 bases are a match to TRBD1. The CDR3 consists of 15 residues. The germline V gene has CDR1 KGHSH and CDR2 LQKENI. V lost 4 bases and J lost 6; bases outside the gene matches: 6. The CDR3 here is CASSRYRGRDEKLFF. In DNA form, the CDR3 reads TGTGCCAGCTCACGCTACAGGGGGCGAGATGAAAAACTGTTTTTT.

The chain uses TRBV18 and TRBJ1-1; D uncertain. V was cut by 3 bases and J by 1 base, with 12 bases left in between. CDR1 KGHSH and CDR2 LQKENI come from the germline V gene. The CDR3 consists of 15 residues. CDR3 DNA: TGTGCCAGCTCACCGAATGGACGGGCGAACACTGAAGCTTTCTTT. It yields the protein CASSPNGRANTEAFF.

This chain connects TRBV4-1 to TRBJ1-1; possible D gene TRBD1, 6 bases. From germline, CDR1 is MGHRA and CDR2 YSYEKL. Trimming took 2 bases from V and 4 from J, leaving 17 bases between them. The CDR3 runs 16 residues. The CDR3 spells CASSQKLGGGSTEAFF. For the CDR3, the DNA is TGCGCCAGCAGCCAAAAGTTAGGGGGAGGGAGCACTGAAGCTTTCTTT.

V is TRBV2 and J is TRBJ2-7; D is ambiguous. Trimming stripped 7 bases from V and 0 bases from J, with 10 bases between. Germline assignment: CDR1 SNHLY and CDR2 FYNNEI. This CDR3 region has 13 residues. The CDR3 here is CASTQISSYEQYV. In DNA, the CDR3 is TGTGCCAGCACCCAAATTAGCTCCTACGAGCAGTACGTC.

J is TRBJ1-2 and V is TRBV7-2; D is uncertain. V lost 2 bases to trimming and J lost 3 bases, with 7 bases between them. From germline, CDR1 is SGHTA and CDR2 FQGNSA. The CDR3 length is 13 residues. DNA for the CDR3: TGTGCCAGCAGCTTATCCCCGTACTATGGCTACACCTTC. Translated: CASSLSPYYGYTF. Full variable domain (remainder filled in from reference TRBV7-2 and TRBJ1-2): GAGVSQSPSNKVTEKGKDVELRCDPISGHTALYWYRQSLGQGLEFLIYFQGNSAPDKSGLPSDRFSAERTGGSVSTLTIQRTQQEDSAVYLCASSLSPYYGYTFGSGTRLTVV.

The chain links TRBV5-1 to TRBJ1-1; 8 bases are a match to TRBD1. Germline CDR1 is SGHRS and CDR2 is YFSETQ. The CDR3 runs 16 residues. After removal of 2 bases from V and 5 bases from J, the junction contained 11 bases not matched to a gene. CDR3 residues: CASSLTTGTGGTEAFF. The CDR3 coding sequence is TGCGCCAGCAGCTTAACTACTGGGACAGGAGGAACTGAAGCTTTCTTT.

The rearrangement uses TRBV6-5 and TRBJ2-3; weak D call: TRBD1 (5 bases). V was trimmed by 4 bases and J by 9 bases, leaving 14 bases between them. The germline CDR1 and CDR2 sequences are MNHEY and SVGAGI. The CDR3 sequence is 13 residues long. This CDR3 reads CASSLEGEGTQYF. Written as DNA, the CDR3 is TGTGCCAGCAGTTTAGAAGGGGAAGGAACGCAGTATTTT.

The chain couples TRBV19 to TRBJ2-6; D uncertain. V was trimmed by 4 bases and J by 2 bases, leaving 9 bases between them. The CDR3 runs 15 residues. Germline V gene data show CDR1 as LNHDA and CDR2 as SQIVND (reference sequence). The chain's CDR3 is CASSTKVTGANVLTF. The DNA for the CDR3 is TGTGCCAGTAGTACCAAGGTAACTGGGGCCAACGTCCTGACTTTC.

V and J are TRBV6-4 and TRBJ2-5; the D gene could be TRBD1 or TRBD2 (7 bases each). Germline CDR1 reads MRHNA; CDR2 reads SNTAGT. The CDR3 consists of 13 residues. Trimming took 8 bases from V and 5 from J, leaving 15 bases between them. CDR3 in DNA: TGTGCCAGCGGGCCAGGGGGAGGGGAGACCCAGTACTTC. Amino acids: CASGPGGGETQYF.

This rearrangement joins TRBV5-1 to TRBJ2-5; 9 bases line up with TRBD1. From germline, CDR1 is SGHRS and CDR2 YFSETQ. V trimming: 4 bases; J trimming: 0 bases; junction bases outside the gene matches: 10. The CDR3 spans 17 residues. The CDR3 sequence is CASSIGDRVTYQETQYF. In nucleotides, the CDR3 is TGCGCCAGCAGCATTGGGGACAGGGTTACGTACCAAGAGACCCAGTACTTC.

The DNA of the CDR3 is TGCGCCAGCAGCACGGGACAGGGGGACGGCTACACCTTC. Translating gives CASSTGQGDGYTF. The V call is TRBV5-1, the J call TRBJ1-2; 11 bases map to TRBD1. Losses at the gene ends were 4 bases for V and 8 bases for J; bases not matched to a gene: 4. Germline CDR1 and CDR2: SGHRS and YFSETQ. The CDR3 extends over 13 amino acids.

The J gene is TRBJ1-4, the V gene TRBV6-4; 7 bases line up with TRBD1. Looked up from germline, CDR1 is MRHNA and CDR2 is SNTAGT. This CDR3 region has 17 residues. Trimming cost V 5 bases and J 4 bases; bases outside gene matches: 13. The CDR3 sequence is CASSHSHRGGVNEKLFF. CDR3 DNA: TGTGCCAGCAGTCATTCCCACAGGGGCGGCGTTAATGAAAAACTGTTTTTT.

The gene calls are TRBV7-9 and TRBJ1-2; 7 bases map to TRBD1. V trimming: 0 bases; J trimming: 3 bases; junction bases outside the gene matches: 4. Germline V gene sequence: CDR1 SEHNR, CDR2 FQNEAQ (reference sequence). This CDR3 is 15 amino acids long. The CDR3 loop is CASSLAGGTDYGYTF. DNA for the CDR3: TGTGCCAGCAGCTTAGCGGGCGGGACAGACTATGGCTACACCTTC.

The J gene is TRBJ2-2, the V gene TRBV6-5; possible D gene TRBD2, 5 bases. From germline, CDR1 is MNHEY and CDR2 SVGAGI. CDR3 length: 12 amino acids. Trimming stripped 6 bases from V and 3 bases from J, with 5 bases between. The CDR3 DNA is TGTGCCAGCAGGGAGGACACCGGGGAGCTGTTTTTT. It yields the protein CASREDTGELFF.

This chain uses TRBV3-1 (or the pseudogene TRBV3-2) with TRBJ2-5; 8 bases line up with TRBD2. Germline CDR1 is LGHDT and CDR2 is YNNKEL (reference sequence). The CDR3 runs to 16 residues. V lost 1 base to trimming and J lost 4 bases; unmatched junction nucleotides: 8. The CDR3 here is CASSQVMAGGPETQYF. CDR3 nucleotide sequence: TGTGCCAGCAGCCAAGTTATGGCGGGGGGCCCAGAGACCCAGTACTTC.

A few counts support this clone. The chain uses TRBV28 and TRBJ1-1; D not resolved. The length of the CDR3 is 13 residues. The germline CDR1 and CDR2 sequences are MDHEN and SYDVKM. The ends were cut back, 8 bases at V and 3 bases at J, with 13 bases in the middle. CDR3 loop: CASLRVLDTEAFF. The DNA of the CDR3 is TGTGCCAGCTTAAGGGTCTTGGACACTGAAGCTTTCTTT.

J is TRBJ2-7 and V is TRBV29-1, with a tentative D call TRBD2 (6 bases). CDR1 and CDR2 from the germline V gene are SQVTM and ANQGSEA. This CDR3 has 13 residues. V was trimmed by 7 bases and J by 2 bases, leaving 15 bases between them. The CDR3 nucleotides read TGCAGCGCCGTGGGTAGCGGAACCTACGAGCAGTACGTC. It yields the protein CSAVGSGTYEQYV.

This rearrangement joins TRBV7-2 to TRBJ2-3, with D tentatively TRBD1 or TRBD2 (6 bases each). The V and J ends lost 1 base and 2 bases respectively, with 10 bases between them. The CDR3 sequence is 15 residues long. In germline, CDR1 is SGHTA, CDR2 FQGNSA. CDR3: CASSLVGGATDTQYF. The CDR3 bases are TGTGCCAGCAGCTTAGTGGGGGGCGCCACAGATACGCAGTATTTT.

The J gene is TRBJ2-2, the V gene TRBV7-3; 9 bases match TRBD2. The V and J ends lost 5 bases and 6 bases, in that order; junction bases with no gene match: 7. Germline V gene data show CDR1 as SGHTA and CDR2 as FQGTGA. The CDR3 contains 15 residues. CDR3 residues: CASSIQRGAAGELFF. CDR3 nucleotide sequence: TGTGCCAGCAGCATCCAGCGGGGGGCGGCCGGGGAGCTGTTTTTT. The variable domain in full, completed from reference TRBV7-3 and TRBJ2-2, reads GAGVSQTPSNKVTEKGKYVELRCDPISGHTALYWYRQSLGQGPEFLIYFQGTGAADDSGLPNDRFFAVRPEGSVSTLKIQRTERGDSAVYLCASSIQRGAAGELFFGEGSRLTVL.

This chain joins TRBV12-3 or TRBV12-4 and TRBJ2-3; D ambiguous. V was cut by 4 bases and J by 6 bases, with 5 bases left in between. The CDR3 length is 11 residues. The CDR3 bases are TGTGCCAGCAGTTCTCTGGATACGCAGTATTTT. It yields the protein CASSSLDTQYF.

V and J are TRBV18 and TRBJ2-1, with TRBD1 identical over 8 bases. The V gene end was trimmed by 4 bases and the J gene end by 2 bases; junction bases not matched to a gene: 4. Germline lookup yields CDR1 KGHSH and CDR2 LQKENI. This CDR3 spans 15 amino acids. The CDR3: CASSLQGVAYNEQFF. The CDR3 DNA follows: TGTGCCAGCTCACTACAGGGGGTTGCCTACAATGAGCAGTTCTTC.

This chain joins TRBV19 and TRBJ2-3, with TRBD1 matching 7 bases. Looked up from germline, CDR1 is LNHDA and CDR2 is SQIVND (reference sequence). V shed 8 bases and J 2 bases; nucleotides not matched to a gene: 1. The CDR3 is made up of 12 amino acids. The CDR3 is CASGTVTDTQYF. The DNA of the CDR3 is TGTGCCAGTGGGACAGTCACAGATACGCAGTATTTT.